Below are 3 T cell receptor beta chains sequenced from a single sample in a study of a mutant IDH1 vaccine in newly diagnosed glioma. Using immunoSEQ multiplex PCR, the repertoire was profiled, and TCRdb retains in-frame clones only, with some absent. The data hold 70,000 to 95,000 clones, with about 85% observed a single time. No antigen is known for these receptors. The time point is: week 23, last vaccination. Every vaccination contained 300 ug of the mutant IDH1 20-mer peptide and was paired with topical imiquimod. The sequenced sample was PBMCs, obtained from a glioma patient whose treatment included an IDH1 peptide vaccine. The source of these receptors is a woman aged 50 to 65 with glioma.

The table lists this clone with a count of one. V is TRBV18 and J is TRBJ2-1, with TRBD1 as a possible D gene (5 bases). The germline V and J ends were trimmed by 2 bases and 5 bases, with 22 bases remaining between them. This CDR3 has 18 amino acids. The germline V gene encodes CDR1 KGHSH and CDR2 LQKENI. CDR3 bases: TGTGCCAGCTCACCAACCAAGGTTCAAGGCAGGGCTAACAATGAGCAGTTCTTC. This codes for CASSPTKVQGRANNEQFF.

V is TRBV4-2 and J is TRBJ2-1; perhaps TRBD1 as D (5 bases). CDR1 and CDR2 (germline): LGHNA, YNFKEQ. The CDR3 runs 15 residues. Deletions cut 0 bases from V and 6 bases from J, with 12 bases between. The CDR3 DNA reads TGTGCCAGCAGCCAAGATCTAAAGGGGCGCAATGAGCAGTTCTTC. Translated: CASSQDLKGRNEQFF.

The V and J genes are TRBV5-4 and TRBJ2-3; D may be TRBD2 (5 bases). CDR3 size: 16 residues. Trimming stripped 2 bases from V and 0 bases from J, with 13 bases between. Germline CDR1 reads SGHNT; CDR2 reads YYREEE (reference sequence). In DNA, the CDR3 is TGTGCCAGCAGCTTTACAAAGCGGTCGAGCACAGATACGCAGTATTTT. It is translated as CASSFTKRSSTDTQYF. Full variable domain (outside the CDR3, taken from reference TRBV5-4 and TRBJ2-3): ETGVTQSPTHLIKTRGQQVTLRCSSQSGHNTVSWYQQALGQGPQFIFQYYREEENGRGNFPPRFSGLQFPNYSSELNVNALELDDSALYLCASSFTKRSSTDTQYFGPGTRLTVL.